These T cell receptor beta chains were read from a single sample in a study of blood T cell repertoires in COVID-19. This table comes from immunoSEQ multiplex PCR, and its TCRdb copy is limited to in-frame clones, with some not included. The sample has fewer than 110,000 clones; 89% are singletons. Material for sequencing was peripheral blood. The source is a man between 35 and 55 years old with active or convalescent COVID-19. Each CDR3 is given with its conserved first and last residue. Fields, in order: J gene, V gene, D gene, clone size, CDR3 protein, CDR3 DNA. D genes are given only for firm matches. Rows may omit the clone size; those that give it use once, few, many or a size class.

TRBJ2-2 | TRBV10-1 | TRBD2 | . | CASSALAGVDGELFF | TGCGCCAGCAGTGCTCTAGCGGGAGTCGACGGGGAGCTGTTTTTT
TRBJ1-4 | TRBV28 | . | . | CASSPSDSNEKLFF | TGTGCCAGCAGTCCGTCGGACAGCAATGAAAAACTGTTTTTT
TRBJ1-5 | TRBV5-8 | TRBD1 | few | CASSDRDRANQPQHF | TGTGCCAGCAGCGATCGGGACAGGGCCAATCAGCCCCAGCATTTT
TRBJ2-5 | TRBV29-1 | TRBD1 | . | CSVEADRAQETQYF | TGCAGCGTTGAAGCGGACAGGGCTCAAGAGACCCAGTACTTC
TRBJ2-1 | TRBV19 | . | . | CASSTRGGYNEQFF | TGTGCCAGTAGTACGCGGGGAGGTTACAATGAGCAGTTCTTC
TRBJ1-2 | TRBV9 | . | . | CASSATITGLIGDGYTF | TGTGCCAGCAGCGCCACAATCACAGGGCTCATCGGGGATGGCTACACCTTC
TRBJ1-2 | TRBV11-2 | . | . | CASSLFIGARGYTF | TGTGCCAGCAGCTTATTTATAGGGGCGCGGGGCTACACCTTC
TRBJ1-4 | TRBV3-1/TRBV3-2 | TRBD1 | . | CASSLGQGGLNEKLFF | TGTGCCAGCAGCCTCGGACAGGGAGGCCTTAATGAAAAACTGTTTTTT
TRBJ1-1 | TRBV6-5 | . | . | CASSHQRGNTEAFF | TGTGCCAGCAGTCACCAGCGGGGGAACACTGAAGCTTTCTTT
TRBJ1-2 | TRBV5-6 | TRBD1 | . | CASSLGQAANYGYTF | TGTGCCAGCAGCTTAGGACAGGCCGCTAACTATGGCTACACCTTC
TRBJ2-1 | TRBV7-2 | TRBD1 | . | CASSLAPGQGNNEQFF | TGTGCCAGCAGCTTAGCGCCGGGACAGGGGAACAATGAGCAGTTCTTC
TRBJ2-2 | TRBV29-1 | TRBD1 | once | CSAIQGTGELFF | TGCAGCGCGATACAGGGGACCGGGGAGCTGTTTTTT
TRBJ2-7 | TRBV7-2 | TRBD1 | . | CASSRTGVTYEQYF | TGTGCCAGCAGCCGTACAGGGGTTACCTACGAGCAGTACTTC
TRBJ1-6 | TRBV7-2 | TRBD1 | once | CASSLADRAYSPLHF | TGTGCCAGCAGCTTAGCAGACAGGGCATACTCACCCCTCCACTTT
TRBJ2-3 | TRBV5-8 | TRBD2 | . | CASSLGRTSGSTDTQYF | TGTGCCAGCAGCTTGGGCAGGACTAGCGGGAGCACAGATACGCAGTATTTT
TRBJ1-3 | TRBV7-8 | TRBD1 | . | CASSRLQGAYGNTIYF | TGTGCCAGCAGCCGCCTACAGGGGGCGTATGGAAACACCATATATTTT
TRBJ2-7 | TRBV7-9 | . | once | CASSLSRYGRPSEQYF | TGTGCCAGCAGCTTATCCCGGTACGGGAGACCCTCCGAGCAGTACTTC
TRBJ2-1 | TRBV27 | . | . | CASRRAGSSYNEQFF | TGTGCCAGCAGAAGAGCGGGCAGCTCCTACAATGAGCAGTTCTTC
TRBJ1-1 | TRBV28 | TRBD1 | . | CASSLRGRGPQNTEAFF | TGTGCCAGCAGCCTAAGGGGCAGGGGGCCCCAGAACACTGAAGCTTTCTTT
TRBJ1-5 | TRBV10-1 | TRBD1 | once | CASSEDRENRLYGQPQHF | TGCGCCAGCAGCGAGGACAGGGAAAATAGGCTCTATGGTCAGCCCCAGCATTTT
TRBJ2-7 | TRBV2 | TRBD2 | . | CASSGLAGVYEQYF | TGTGCCAGCAGTGGACTAGCGGGAGTCTACGAGCAGTACTTC
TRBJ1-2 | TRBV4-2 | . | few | CASSRGGYGYTF | TGTGCCAGCAGCCGCGGAGGGTATGGCTACACCTTC
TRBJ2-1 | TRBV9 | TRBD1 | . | CASSVRQGPYNEQFF | TGTGCCAGCAGCGTCAGACAGGGTCCCTACAATGAGCAGTTCTTC
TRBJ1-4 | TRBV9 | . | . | CASSMSPIPDSINEKLFF | TGTGCCAGCAGCATGAGCCCCATCCCGGACAGTATAAATGAAAAACTGTTTTTT
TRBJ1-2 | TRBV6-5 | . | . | CASSYSQGNYGYTF | TGTGCCAGCAGTTATAGTCAGGGGAACTATGGCTACACCTTC
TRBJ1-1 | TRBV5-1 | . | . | CASSSYVNTEAFF | TGCGCCAGCAGCTCTTATGTGAACACTGAAGCTTTCTTT
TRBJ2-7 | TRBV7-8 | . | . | CASSSEATPSYEQYF | TGTGCCAGCAGCTCCGAGGCGACGCCTAGCTACGAGCAGTACTTC
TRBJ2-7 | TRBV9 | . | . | CASSVAGVNEQYF | TGTGCCAGCAGCGTAGCGGGGGTAAACGAGCAGTACTTC
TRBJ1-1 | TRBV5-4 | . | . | CASSLDSLNTEAFF | TGTGCCAGCAGCCTTGACAGCTTGAACACTGAAGCTTTCTTT
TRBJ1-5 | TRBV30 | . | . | CAWSVNHNQPQHF | TGTGCCTGGAGTGTAAATCACAATCAGCCCCAGCATTTT
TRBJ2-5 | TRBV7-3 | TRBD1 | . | CASSLTGTAETQYF | TGTGCCAGCAGCCTCACAGGGACAGCAGAGACCCAGTACTTC
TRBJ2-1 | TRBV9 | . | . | CASSVGGGAYNEQFF | TGTGCCAGCAGCGTTGGCGGAGGAGCCTACAATGAGCAGTTCTTC
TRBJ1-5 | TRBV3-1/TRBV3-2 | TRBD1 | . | CASGGQGGNQPQHF | TGTGCCAGCGGCGGACAGGGAGGCAATCAGCCCCAGCATTTT
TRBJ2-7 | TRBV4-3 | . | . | CASSQDAQGFPYEQYF | TGCGCCAGCAGCCAAGATGCCCAGGGCTTCCCCTACGAGCAGTACTTC
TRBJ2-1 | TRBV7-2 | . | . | CASSPWSTHNEQFF | TGTGCCAGCAGCCCCTGGTCCACACACAATGAGCAGTTCTTC
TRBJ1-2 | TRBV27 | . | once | CASSLSSAGANYGYTF | TGTGCCAGCAGTTTATCGTCGGCAGGGGCCAACTATGGCTACACCTTC
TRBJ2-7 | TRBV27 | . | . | CASSFGAGGASYEQYF | TGTGCCAGCAGTTTTGGGGCGGGCGGGGCGTCCTACGAGCAGTACTTC
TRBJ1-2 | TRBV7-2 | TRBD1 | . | CASSRTGKDYGYTF | TGTGCCAGCAGCCGGACAGGGAAGGACTATGGCTACACCTTC
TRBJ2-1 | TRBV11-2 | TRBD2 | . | CASSFPGLAGTNEQFF | TGTGCCAGCAGCTTTCCGGGTCTAGCGGGAACAAATGAGCAGTTCTTC
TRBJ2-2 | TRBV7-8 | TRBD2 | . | CASSFSSGALNTGELFF | TGTGCCAGCAGCTTTTCTAGCGGGGCCCTGAACACCGGGGAGCTGTTTTTT
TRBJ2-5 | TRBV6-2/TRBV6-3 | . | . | CASSAGGETQYF | TGTGCCAGCAGCGCCGGCGGGGAGACCCAGTACTTC